This TCR beta chain was recovered during a study of blood T cell repertoires in COVID-19. Assay: immunoSEQ multiplex PCR; the TCRdb copy retains only in-frame clones and omits some. This sample carries about 200,000 clones, 80% to 90% of them seen once, and the ten largest clones take approximately 11%. In germline, CDR1 is SGHTA, CDR2 FQGNSA. V was cut by 7 bases and J by 2 bases, with 14 bases left in between. This CDR3 is 14 amino acids long. This sequence originates from a human donor with active or convalescent COVID-19. The donor label of this sample is uncertain. The rearrangement links TRBV7-2 to TRBJ1-2; D unclear. The sample was peripheral blood. The chain's CDR3 is CASTPGIINYGYTF. The CDR3 DNA follows: TGTGCCAGCACCCCAGGAATTATCAACTATGGCTACACCTTC.